One and the same sample provided the 31 T cell receptor beta chains below, sequenced in a study of shared clonotypes between healthy human individuals. Measured with immunoSEQ multiplex PCR; TCRdb has only the in-frame clones, and not every one. The data show some 2,100,000 clones, with about 94% seen just once and over 0.1% held by the top ten. What was sequenced was naive CD4+ T cells sorted from blood. Subset of the sample: CD45RA+ positively selected. The receptors come from a man aged 18 to 30 in good health.

The rearrangement uses TRBV7-9 and TRBJ2-7; no reliable D call. The CDR3 loop spans 15 amino acids. The germline gives CDR1 SEHNR, CDR2 FQNEAQ (reference sequence). V lost 1 base and J lost 0, with 10 bases in between. The CDR3 nucleotides are TGTGCCAGCAGCTTAGAAATCCTCAGCTCCTACGAGCAGTACTTC. Translating gives CASSLEILSSYEQYF.

The rearrangement uses TRBV7-2 and TRBJ2-5; 9 bases fit TRBD2. The germline V gene encodes CDR1 SGHTA and CDR2 FQGNSA. V shed 5 bases and J 1 base; nucleotides not matched to a gene: 5. This CDR3 is built from 15 residues. The CDR3 is CASSITSGFQETQYF. The DNA for the CDR3 is TGTGCCAGCAGCATAACTAGCGGGTTCCAAGAGACCCAGTACTTC.

To note about this clone: This sample also contains other DNA sequences that code for the same CDR3. The chain carries TRBV5-1 and TRBJ1-1; no clear D gene. Germline V gene data show CDR1 as SGHRS and CDR2 as YFSETQ. The CDR3 consists of 13 residues. Trimming left V 0 bases short and J 5 bases short, with 8 bases between. Here the CDR3 reads CASSLVGDTEAFF. Written as DNA, the CDR3 is TGCGCCAGCAGCTTGGTCGGGGATACTGAAGCTTTCTTT.

The chain is built from TRBV6-5 and TRBJ2-1; the match to TRBD2 covers 7 bases. The CDR3 totals 16 residues. After removal of 2 bases from V and 6 bases from J, the junction contained 10 bases not matched to a gene. From germline, CDR1 is MNHEY and CDR2 SVGAGI. The DNA for the CDR3 is TGTGCCAGCAGTTACCCCAGGGCTAGCGGAACCAATGAGCAGTTCTTC. This gives the protein CASSYPRASGTNEQFF.

The chain employs TRBV7-9 and TRBJ2-7; no clear D gene. V lost 0 bases and J 6 bases, leaving 12 bases between the germline ends. Germline lookup yields CDR1 SEHNR and CDR2 FQNEAQ (reference sequence). This CDR3 is built from 14 residues. The chain's CDR3 is CASSLAVLTAEQYF. For the CDR3, the DNA is TGTGCCAGCAGCTTAGCCGTTCTCACTGCCGAGCAGTACTTC.

The V and J genes are TRBV2 and TRBJ2-5; D may correspond to TRBD1 or TRBD2 (5 bases each). Germline V gene sequence: CDR1 SNHLY, CDR2 FYNNEI. V was clipped by 2 bases and J by 1 base, with 11 bases between them. The CDR3 totals 15 residues. The CDR3: CASSEMSGAQETQYF. In DNA form, the CDR3 reads TGTGCCAGCAGTGAAATGTCCGGGGCCCAAGAGACCCAGTACTTC.

The chain couples TRBV2 to TRBJ2-3, with 14 positions matching TRBD2. The CDR3 is 17 amino acids. J lost 3 bases, V lost 4 bases, and 6 bases had no gene match. The germline CDR1 and CDR2 sequences are SNHLY and FYNNEI. CDR3 in amino acids: CASSVTSGGASTDTQYF. CDR3 nucleotides: TGTGCCAGCAGTGTGACTAGCGGGGGGGCGAGTACAGATACGCAGTATTTT.

The rearrangement joins TRBV7-2 to TRBJ2-5; D ambiguous. The CDR3 is made up of 16 amino acids. V dropped 1 base and J dropped 5 bases, with 17 bases sitting between them. Germline values: CDR1 SGHTA, CDR2 FQGNSA. CDR3 region: CASSLVPLRDGETQYF. The CDR3 DNA follows: TGTGCCAGCAGCTTAGTTCCACTCCGAGATGGGGAGACCCAGTACTTC. Looking up the rest from reference TRBV7-2 and TRBJ2-5 gives the full variable domain: GAGVSQSPSNKVTEKGKDVELRCDPISGHTALYWYRQSLGQGLEFLIYFQGNSAPDKSGLPSDRFSAERTGGSVSTLTIQRTQQEDSAVYLCASSLVPLRDGETQYFGPGTRLLVL.

Concerning this clone: Germline is not matched at one junction end, which may reflect a read error. The rearrangement links TRBV7-9 to TRBJ1-3, with unresolved D. Germline assignment: CDR1 SEHNR and CDR2 FQNEAQ (reference sequence). The CDR3 has 15 amino acids. CDR3 DNA sequence: TGTGCCGGCAGCTTCGGATCCCTAACTGGAAACACCATATATTTT. Amino acids: CAGSFGSLTGNTIYF.

The chain couples TRBV7-9 to TRBJ2-2, with D unclear. There are 15 residues in the CDR3. Germline V gene sequence: CDR1 SEHNR, CDR2 FQNEAQ (reference sequence). Trimming left V 2 bases short and J 6 bases short, with 13 bases between. This chain's CDR3 is CASSLWARTAGELFF. As DNA, the CDR3 is TGTGCCAGCAGCTTATGGGCCAGGACGGCCGGGGAGCTGTTTTTT. The full variable domain, with the rest looked up from reference TRBV7-9 and TRBJ2-2, is DTGVSQNPRHKITKRGQNVTFRCDPISEHNRLYWYRQTLGQGPEFLTYFQNEAQLEKSRLLSDRFSAERPKGSFSTLEIQRTEQGDSAMYLCASSLWARTAGELFFGEGSRLTVL.

The rearrangement links TRBV15 to TRBJ2-7, with D hard to call. Trimming took off 8 bases at V and 2 bases at J, with 13 bases between the two ends. The CDR3 runs to 13 residues. CDR1 and CDR2 (germline): LNHNV, YYDKDF (reference sequence). Here the CDR3 reads CATHDPRTYEQYF. The DNA for the CDR3 is TGTGCCACCCATGACCCAAGGACCTACGAGCAGTACTTC. Based on the CDR3 plus reference TRBV15 and TRBJ2-7, the full variable domain is DAMVIQNPRYQVTQFGKPVTLSCSQTLNHNVMYWYQQKSSQAPKLLFHYYDKDFNNEADTPDNFQSRRPNTSFCFLDIRSPGLGDTAMYLCATHDPRTYEQYFGPGTRLTVT.

The rearrangement joins TRBV6-5 to TRBJ1-4; TRBD1 agrees at 7 bases. CDR1 is MNHEY, CDR2 SVGAGI, per germline. The CDR3 loop spans 15 amino acids. Trimming cost V 0 bases and J 8 bases; bases outside gene matches: 6. In DNA form, the CDR3 reads TGTGCCAGCAGTTACTCAGGGGGCGCGAGGGAAAAACTGTTTTTT. Amino acid sequence: CASSYSGGAREKLFF.

This clone has more than one count but fewer than ten. The V call is TRBV6-1, the J call TRBJ1-2; D ambiguous. The V end lost 8 bases, the J end lost 5 bases, and 21 bases lay between the germline ends. The CDR3 consists of 15 residues. Germline V CDR1 and CDR2: MNHNS, SASEGT. The CDR3 coding sequence is TGTGCCAGCCGATCGCACATCACCGGAGATTATGGCTACACCTTC. Protein product: CASRSHITGDYGYTF.

This rearrangement joins TRBV19 to TRBJ1-2, with D possibly being TRBD1 (6 bases). Looked up from germline, CDR1 is LNHDA and CDR2 is SQIVND (reference sequence). The CDR3 contains 14 residues. Trimming left V 9 bases short and J 2 bases short, with 16 bases between. CDR3 sequence reads: CASETRGLNYGYTF. The CDR3 nucleotides are TGTGCCAGCGAAACCAGGGGCCTCAACTATGGCTACACCTTC.

V is TRBV4-3 and J is TRBJ1-2; D is perhaps TRBD1 (6 bases). Germline V lookup: CDR1 LGHNA, CDR2 YSLEER. The CDR3 spans 15 residues. The V gene lost 0 bases and the J gene lost 7 bases, with 15 bases spanning the gap. CDR3 region: CASSQDVLGGTGYTF. CDR3 nucleotides: TGCGCCAGCAGCCAAGATGTCCTGGGGGGCACTGGCTACACCTTC.

Details on this clone: Other DNA sequences in this sample translate to the same CDR3. V is TRBV30 and J is TRBJ1-6; no clear D gene. The CDR3 contains 13 residues. In germline, CDR1 is GTSNPN, CDR2 SVGIG (reference sequence). Deletions cut 1 base from V and 5 bases from J, with 6 bases between. The CDR3 nucleotides read TGTGCCTGGAGTGCCGGGAATAATTCACCCCTCCACTTT. Amino acids: CAWSAGNNSPLHF. The whole variable domain, remainder taken from reference TRBV30 and TRBJ1-6, is SQTIHQWPATLVQPVGSPLSLECTVEGTSNPNLYWYRQAAGRGLQLLFYSVGIGQISSEVPQNLSASRPQDRQFILSSKKLLLSDSGFYLCAWSAGNNSPLHFGNGTRLTVT.

The chain is built from TRBV28 and TRBJ1-5; 7 bases map to TRBD1. The trim removed 2 bases at V and 4 bases at J, leaving 11 bases unmatched. The CDR3 length is 17 residues. Germline V gene lookup returns CDR1 MDHEN and CDR2 SYDVKM. The CDR3 DNA reads as TGTGCCAGCAGTTTACCCCAAACAGGGGAGAAGAATCAGCCCCAGCATTTT. Translating it yields CASSLPQTGEKNQPQHF.

This clone appeared a single time. The rearrangement joins TRBV18 to TRBJ1-2; 9 positions agree with TRBD1. Germline CDR1 reads KGHSH; CDR2 reads LQKENI. This CDR3 is 15 amino acids long. Trimming cost V 3 bases and J 8 bases; bases outside gene matches: 10. CDR3 nucleotides: TGTGCCAGCTCACCCGCCGGGACAGGGTCTAGAGGCTACACCTTC. Protein product: CASSPAGTGSRGYTF. The full variable domain, in which reference TRBV18 and TRBJ1-2 provide the parts outside the CDR3, is NAGVMQNPRHLVRRRGQEARLRCSPMKGHSHVYWYRQLPEEGLKFMVYLQKENIIDESGMPKERFSAEFPKEGPSILRIQQVVRGDSAAYFCASSPAGTGSRGYTFGSGTRLTVV.

This sequence joins TRBV9 and TRBJ1-1, with 8 bases matching TRBD1. The CDR3 has 14 amino acids. V was pared by 3 bases and J by 4 bases, with 5 bases of the junction left unmatched. Per the germline V gene, CDR1 is SGDLS and CDR2 is YYNGEE. The CDR3 spells CASSETGVSTEAFF. The CDR3 bases are TGTGCCAGCAGCGAGACAGGGGTCAGCACTGAAGCTTTCTTT.

The V call is TRBV9, the J call TRBJ2-2; 10 bases map to TRBD1. Germline CDR1 is SGDLS and CDR2 is YYNGEE. V lost 0 bases to trimming and J lost 1 base; unmatched junction nucleotides: 0. The CDR3 length is 16 residues. CDR3 in amino acids: CASSVGTGGNTGELFF. CDR3 in DNA: TGTGCCAGCAGCGTAGGGACAGGGGGGAACACCGGGGAGCTGTTTTTT.

This clone was seen more than once but under ten times. The same CDR3 arises from other DNA sequences in this sample as well. The V and J genes are TRBV7-9 and TRBJ1-2, with D possibly being TRBD1 (6 bases). In germline, CDR1 is SEHNR, CDR2 FQNEAQ (reference sequence). Deletions cut 0 bases from V and 3 bases from J, with 8 bases between. The CDR3 extends over 14 amino acids. The CDR3 bases are TGTGCCAGCAGCTTAGCACAGGGTTACTATGGCTACACCTTC. It yields the protein CASSLAQGYYGYTF.

V usage is TRBV18 and J usage is TRBJ2-5; perhaps TRBD2 as D (6 bases). Germline V gene sequence: CDR1 KGHSH, CDR2 LQKENI. The CDR3 runs to 17 residues. V lost 4 bases and J 4 bases, leaving 22 bases between the germline ends. CDR3: CASSHGGGTSGRETQYF. The CDR3 region has the DNA TGTGCCAGCTCACATGGAGGAGGGACCTCCGGCCGAGAGACCCAGTACTTC.

V and J are TRBV6-1 and TRBJ2-7; 10 positions agree with TRBD1. The CDR3 length is 15 residues. Germline-derived CDR1 and CDR2 are MNHNS and SASEGT. V shed 5 bases and J 2 bases; nucleotides not matched to a gene: 6. The CDR3 DNA sequence: TGTGCCAGCAGTATAACCGGGACAGGGGCCTACGAGCAGTACTTC. It is translated as CASSITGTGAYEQYF.

CDR3 DNA: TGCGCCAGCAGCTTGGTGGGGACGAGACAGGGGTTAGATACGCAGTATTTT. Its translation: CASSLVGTRQGLDTQYF. The V and J genes are TRBV5-1 and TRBJ2-3, with 8 bases aligning to TRBD1. Germline-derived CDR1 and CDR2 are SGHRS and YFSETQ. Trimming at V came to 0 bases and at J to 5 bases, leaving 11 bases not matched to a gene. The CDR3 is 17 amino acids.

On this clone itself: The sample holds other DNA sequences that translate to the same CDR3. V and J are TRBV5-1 and TRBJ2-3; 11 positions match TRBD2. Germline-derived CDR1 and CDR2 are SGHRS and YFSETQ. The CDR3 loop spans 15 amino acids. V lost 5 bases, J lost 2 bases, and 4 bases stayed unmatched. CDR3 bases: TGCGCCAGCAGTCCGGGACTAGCGGACACAGATACGCAGTATTTT. It specifies CASSPGLADTDTQYF.

The gene calls are TRBV4-1 and TRBJ1-4; TRBD1 matches at 7 bases. The ends lost 1 base at V and 10 bases at J; junction bases unmatched: 9. This CDR3 is built from 15 residues. Germline lookup yields CDR1 MGHRA and CDR2 YSYEKL. As DNA, the CDR3 is TGCGCCAGCAGCCAAGTTGAGGACAGGAAGGGAAAACTGTTTTTT. It translates to CASSQVEDRKGKLFF.

About this clone itself: Other DNA sequences within the sample encode an identical CDR3. The chain has TRBV2 and TRBJ2-7, with 7 bases identical to TRBD1. The CDR3 loop spans 11 amino acids. After removal of 6 bases from V and 6 bases from J, the junction contained 2 bases not matched to a gene. Germline CDR1 is SNHLY and CDR2 is FYNNEI. CDR3 residues: CASRDRAEQYF. DNA of the CDR3: TGTGCCAGCAGAGACAGGGCCGAGCAGTACTTC.

V usage is TRBV11-2 and J usage is TRBJ1-6; possibly TRBD1 for D (5 bases). This CDR3 is 14 amino acids long. V gave up 7 bases and J gave up 7 bases, with 14 bases separating them. The V gene's germline CDR1 is SGHAT and CDR2 FQNNGV. CDR3 nucleotides: TGTGCCAGCAATAAGGGACTACGGAATTCACCCCTCCACTTT. This gives the protein CASNKGLRNSPLHF. The variable domain in full, completed from reference TRBV11-2 and TRBJ1-6, reads EAGVAQSPRYKIIEKRQSVAFWCNPISGHATLYWYQQILGQGPKLLIQFQNNGVVDDSQLPKDRFSAERLKGVDSTLKIQPAKLEDSAVYLCASNKGLRNSPLHFGNGTRLTVT.

This chain connects TRBV5-4 to TRBJ2-1; 11 positions agree with TRBD2. V lost 4 bases, J lost 6 bases, and 3 bases stayed unmatched. The germline V gene has CDR1 SGHNT and CDR2 YYREEE (reference sequence). CDR3 length equals 14 residues. Here the CDR3 reads CASSQGTSGNEQFF. In DNA form, the CDR3 reads TGTGCCAGCAGCCAAGGGACTAGCGGCAATGAGCAGTTCTTC.

As to this clone: Other DNA sequences within the sample encode an identical CDR3. The V call is TRBV5-1, the J call TRBJ2-1; D possibly corresponds to TRBD1 (6 bases). Germline lookup yields CDR1 SGHRS and CDR2 YFSETQ. V was shortened by 0 bases and J by 4 bases, with 11 bases between the two germline ends. The CDR3 consists of 15 residues. CDR3 nucleotide sequence: TGCGCCAGCAGCTTGGGGGGGCAGAGGTACAATGAGCAGTTCTTC. It specifies CASSLGGQRYNEQFF.

This chain joins TRBV19 and TRBJ2-3; unclear D gene. Trimming left V 2 bases short and J 3 bases short, with 21 bases between. Germline CDR1 LNHDA, CDR2 SQIVND (reference sequence). This CDR3 contains 18 residues. The CDR3 DNA is TGTGCCAGTAGTATATCCTCAGACTTGGGTGGGCCTACAGATACGCAGTATTTT. Translation gives CASSISSDLGGPTDTQYF.